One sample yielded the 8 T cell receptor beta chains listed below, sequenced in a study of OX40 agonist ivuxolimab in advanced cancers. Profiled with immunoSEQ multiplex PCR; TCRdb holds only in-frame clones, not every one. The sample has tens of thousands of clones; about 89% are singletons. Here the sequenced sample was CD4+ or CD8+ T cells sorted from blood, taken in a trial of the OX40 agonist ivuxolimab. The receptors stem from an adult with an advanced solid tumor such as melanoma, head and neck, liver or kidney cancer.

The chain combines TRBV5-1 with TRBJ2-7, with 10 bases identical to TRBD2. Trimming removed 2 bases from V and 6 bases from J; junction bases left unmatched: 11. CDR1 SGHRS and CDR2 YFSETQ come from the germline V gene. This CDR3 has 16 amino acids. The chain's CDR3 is CASSFRASGSVSEQYF. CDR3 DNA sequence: TGCGCCAGCAGCTTTAGGGCTAGCGGGAGTGTCTCCGAGCAGTACTTC. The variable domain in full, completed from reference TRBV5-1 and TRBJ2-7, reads KAGVTQTPRYLIKTRGQQVTLSCSPISGHRSVSWYQQTPGQGLQFLFEYFSETQRNKGNFPGRFSGRQFSNSRSEMNVSTLELGDSALYLCASSFRASGSVSEQYFGPGTRLTVT.

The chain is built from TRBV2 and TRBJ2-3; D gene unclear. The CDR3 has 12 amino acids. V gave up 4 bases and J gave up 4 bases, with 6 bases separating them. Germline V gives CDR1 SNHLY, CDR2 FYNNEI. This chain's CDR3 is CASSGYADTQYF. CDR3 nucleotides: TGTGCCAGCAGTGGGTACGCAGATACGCAGTATTTT.

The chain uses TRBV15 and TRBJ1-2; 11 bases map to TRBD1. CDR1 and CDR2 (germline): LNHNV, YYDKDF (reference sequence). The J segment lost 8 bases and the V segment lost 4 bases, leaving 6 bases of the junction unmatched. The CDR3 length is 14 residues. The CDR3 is CATSTPGQGVGYTF. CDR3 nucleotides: TGTGCCACCAGCACCCCGGGACAGGGGGTGGGCTACACCTTC.

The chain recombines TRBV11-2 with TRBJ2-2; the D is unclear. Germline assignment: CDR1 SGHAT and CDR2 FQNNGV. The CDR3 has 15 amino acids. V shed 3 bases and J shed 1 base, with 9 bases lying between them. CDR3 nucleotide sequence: TGTGCCAGCAGCTTGCGACTCTTGAACACCGGGGAGCTGTTTTTT. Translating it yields CASSLRLLNTGELFF. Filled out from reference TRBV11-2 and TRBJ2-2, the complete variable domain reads EAGVAQSPRYKIIEKRQSVAFWCNPISGHATLYWYQQILGQGPKLLIQFQNNGVVDDSQLPKDRFSAERLKGVDSTLKIQPAKLEDSAVYLCASSLRLLNTGELFFGEGSRLTVL.

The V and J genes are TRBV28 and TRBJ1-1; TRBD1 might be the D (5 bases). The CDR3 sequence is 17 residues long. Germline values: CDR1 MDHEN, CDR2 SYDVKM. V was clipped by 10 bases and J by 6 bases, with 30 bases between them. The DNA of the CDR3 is TGTGCCACCAACAGGCTACCGGGTCTAACATGGGTCCCTGAAGCTTTCTTT. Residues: CATNRLPGLTWVPEAFF.

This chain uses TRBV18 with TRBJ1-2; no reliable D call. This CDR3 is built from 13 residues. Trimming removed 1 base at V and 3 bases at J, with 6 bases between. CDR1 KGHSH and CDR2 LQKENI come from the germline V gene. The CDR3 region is CASSPRGDYGYTF. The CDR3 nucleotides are TGTGCCAGCTCACCACGCGGGGACTATGGCTACACCTTC.

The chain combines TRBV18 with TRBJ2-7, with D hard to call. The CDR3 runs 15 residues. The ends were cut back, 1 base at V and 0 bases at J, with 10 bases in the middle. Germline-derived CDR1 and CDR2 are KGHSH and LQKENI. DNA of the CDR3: TGTGCCAGCTCACCACGGGGAACTACCTCCTACGAGCAGTACTTC. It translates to CASSPRGTTSYEQYF.

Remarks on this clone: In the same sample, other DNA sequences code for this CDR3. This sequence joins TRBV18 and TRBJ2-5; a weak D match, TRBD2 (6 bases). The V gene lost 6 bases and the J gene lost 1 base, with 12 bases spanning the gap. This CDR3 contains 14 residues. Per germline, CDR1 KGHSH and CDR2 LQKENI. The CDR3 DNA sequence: TGTGCCAGCTCCCCGGGACTCCTCCAAGAGACCCAGTACTTC. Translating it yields CASSPGLLQETQYF.